A single sample gave rise to the 4 T cell receptor beta chains below, sequenced in a study of cytomegalovirus exposure and HLA in healthy donors. PCR involved 60 Vbeta and 13 Jbeta primers. Produced via immunoSEQ multiplex PCR; TCRdb's table is partial and in-frame only. Among about 89,000 clones listed, less than 75% were seen once. The sample consisted of PBMCs. Source of these receptors: a man under 40 in good health and CMV-seronegative.

V is TRBV5-1 and J is TRBJ1-2; D not resolved. The CDR3 is 12 residues long. Germline CDR1 reads SGHRS; CDR2 reads YFSETQ. V shed 2 bases and J shed 5 bases, with 7 bases lying between them. The CDR3 DNA reads as TGCGCCAGCAGCTTAGAGGGATATGGCTACACCTTC. This gives the protein CASSLEGYGYTF.

This clone showed up just a few times. This sequence joins TRBV29-1 and TRBJ1-4; a possible D gene is TRBD1 (5 bases). The germline V and J ends were trimmed by 5 bases and 5 bases, with 9 bases remaining between them. Looked up from germline, CDR1 is SQVTM and CDR2 is ANQGSEA. There are 12 residues in the CDR3. In nucleotides, the CDR3 is TGCAGCGTTAGGCAGGGAAATGAAAAACTGTTTTTT. It is translated as CSVRQGNEKLFF. The whole variable domain, filled in from reference TRBV29-1 and TRBJ1-4, reads SAVISQKPSRDICQRGTSLTIQCQVDSQVTMMFWYRQQPGQSLTLIATANQGSEATYESGFVIDKFPISRPNLTFSTLTVSNMSPEDSSIYLCSVRQGNEKLFFGSGTQLSVL.

The chain has TRBV2 and TRBJ2-2, with TRBD1 identical over 8 bases. This CDR3 region has 15 residues. V gave up 3 bases and J gave up 4 bases; unmatched junction bases: 4. Germline V gene lookup returns CDR1 SNHLY and CDR2 FYNNEI. The CDR3 DNA reads TGTGCCAGCAGTGACAGGGGGCTTCTCACCGGGGAGCTGTTTTTT. Its translation is CASSDRGLLTGELFF.

The DNA for the CDR3 is TGTGCCAGCAGCTTGGAGTGGCCTAGCTCCTACGAGCAGTACTTC. Translating it yields CASSLEWPSSYEQYF. The gene calls are TRBV5-5 and TRBJ2-7; no clear D gene. This CDR3 has 15 amino acids. Germline lookup yields CDR1 SGHKS and CDR2 YYEKEE (reference sequence). Trimming removed 0 bases at V and 0 bases at J, with 10 bases between. The variable domain in full, completed from reference TRBV5-5 and TRBJ2-7, reads DAGVTQSPTHLIKTRGQQVTLRCSPISGHKSVSWYQQVLGQGPQFIFQYYEKEERGRGNFPDRFSARQFPNYSSELNVNALLLGDSALYLCASSLEWPSSYEQYFGPGTRLTVT.